This TCR beta chain was captured by sequencing in a study of OX40 agonist ivuxolimab in advanced cancers. Turning to the overall study: Ivuxolimab, which targeted the costimulatory receptor OX40 (CD134), was an agonistic, fully human IgG2 monoclonal antibody. The point of sequencing TCRbeta in the periphery was to test whether ivuxolimab changed TCR sequence diversity and drove clonal T-cell expansion. Among the roughly 52 dose-escalation patients, some 20 had hepatocellular carcinoma, approximately 15 melanoma, 9 renal cell carcinoma and 9 head and neck cancer. The paper reports the monotherapy dose-escalation portion (N of about 50 patients) of the phase I ivuxolimab trial. Intravenous ivuxolimab was administered to patients every 2 weeks at six dose levels: 0.01, 0.1, 0.3, 1.5, 3 and 10 mg/kg. In the dose-escalation cohort, 65% to 85% of patients were male, and the mean age was 60 years with a range of roughly 20 to 79. Three dose-escalation patients achieved partial responses, one with hepatocellular carcinoma and two with cutaneous melanoma. Patients were allowed to have had prior anti-PD-1, anti-PD-L1 or anti-CTLA-4 therapy, and around 41% of the dose-escalation patients had previously received checkpoint inhibitors.

General study outcomes and caveats: After ivuxolimab, more expanded clones were found on average in CD8+ T cells than in CD4+ T cells. At doses of 0.1 to 3.0 mg/kg, clonal expansion of both CD4+ and CD8+ blood T cells was observed from baseline to week 6. Low levels of normalized T-cell clonal expansion were also seen in some patients who did not respond. In the 0.1-3.0 mg/kg groups, partial responders had among the lowest normalized peripheral clonal expansion, particularly in CD8+ T cells. Antigen specificity was not determined for the clonally expanded peripheral T cells.

The trial excluded patients who had a history of autoimmune disease or who were on systemic immunosuppression. Peripheral blood for TCR sequencing was collected from all dose cohorts at baseline, on cycle 4 day 1, and on cycle 7 day 1. The samples were taken from a phase I, first-in-human, multicenter, open-label dose-escalation trial of ivuxolimab. The trial enrolled adults with locally advanced or metastatic head and neck squamous cell, hepatocellular, melanoma or renal cell carcinoma. Before TCR sequencing, CD4+ T cells and CD8+ T cells from peripheral blood were sorted into separate populations. About this clone: Its antigen target is currently unknown. It has no much larger one-base neighbor in the sample; base qualities were not kept.

The CDR3 runs 15 residues from the cysteine to the phenylalanine. Kept here is only the CDR3 DNA, which spans 45 bases and is read in frame from base 1. Trimming takes 6 bases off V and 1 base off J; junction bases not matched to a gene: 5. CDR1 SNHLY and CDR2 FYNNEI are derived from the germline V gene. To sequence the TCRbeta CDR3 region, genomic DNA was isolated from the sorted cells. The immunoSEQ Assay was used to sequence the TCRbeta CDR3 regions. Imported from immuneACCESS, the table was reduced by TCRdb to in-frame sequences with V and J called. These copies leave out some clones; in studies compared against another copy, an unresolved V gene accounts for under half, and the cause of the remainder is not known. The sample has about 60,000 clones on record, 70% to 90% of them singletons. About 5.6% of the sample is taken by the ten largest.

The material was CD4+ or CD8+ T cells sorted from blood, obtained in a trial of the OX40 agonist ivuxolimab. The V gene is TRBV2 and the J gene is TRBJ1-2; the junction holds 10 bases that match TRBD1. This receptor was taken from an adult with an advanced solid tumor such as melanoma, head and neck, liver or kidney cancer. The CDR3 protein is CASRGDRGFNYGYTF. The sequenced DNA is TGTGCCAGCAGGGGGGACAGGGGATTTAACTATGGCTACACCTTC.